The T cell receptor (beta chain) under discussion was sequenced for a study of OX40 agonist ivuxolimab in advanced cancers. As for the study in general: The mean age was about 61 years, ranging from about 20 to 85, with over 70% of participants male. Findings of the study overall: Clones of CD4+ and CD8+ blood T cells grew by week 6 at doses of 0.1 to 3.0 mg/kg.

In its sample, this clone was seen once. Its antigen is undetermined. TCRdb keeps only in-frame clones here, not all; method: immunoSEQ multiplex PCR. Here the sample spans about 76,000 clones, over 70% being singletons. The CDR3 consists of 15 residues. Germline V CDR1 and CDR2: MDHEN, SYDVKM. Between the trimmed V and J ends, which lost 5 bases and 9 bases, there was a span of 17 bases. V is TRBV28 and J is TRBJ1-6, with a tentative D call TRBD1 (5 bases). This specimen was CD4+ or CD8+ T cells sorted from blood, taken in a trial of the OX40 agonist ivuxolimab. The source is an adult with an advanced solid tumor such as melanoma, head and neck, liver or kidney cancer. The CDR3: CASSIGVQEVSPLHF. CDR3 sequence (DNA): TGTGCCAGCAGTATCGGGGTACAGGAAGTTTCACCCCTCCACTTT.